This note documents a single T cell receptor (beta chain) sequence. The data were obtained in a study of blood T cell repertoires in COVID-19. This CDR3 region has 16 residues. The V and J ends lost 0 bases and 10 bases, in that order; junction bases with no gene match: 8. The V gene's germline CDR1 is GTSNPN and CDR2 SVGIG (reference sequence). Some clones are missing from TCRdb's copy, which holds only in-frame ones; the method was immunoSEQ multiplex PCR. This table holds 78,000 or so clones, over 75% found once. The specimen was peripheral blood. The chain couples TRBV30 to TRBJ2-1; 14 bases are a match to TRBD2. The receptor was derived from a man of 80 years or more with acute or convalescent COVID-19. The CDR3 DNA is TGTGCCTGGAGTGTCCTTCAGACTAGCGGGGGGGTGGAGCAGTTCTTC. Residues: CAWSVLQTSGGVEQFF.